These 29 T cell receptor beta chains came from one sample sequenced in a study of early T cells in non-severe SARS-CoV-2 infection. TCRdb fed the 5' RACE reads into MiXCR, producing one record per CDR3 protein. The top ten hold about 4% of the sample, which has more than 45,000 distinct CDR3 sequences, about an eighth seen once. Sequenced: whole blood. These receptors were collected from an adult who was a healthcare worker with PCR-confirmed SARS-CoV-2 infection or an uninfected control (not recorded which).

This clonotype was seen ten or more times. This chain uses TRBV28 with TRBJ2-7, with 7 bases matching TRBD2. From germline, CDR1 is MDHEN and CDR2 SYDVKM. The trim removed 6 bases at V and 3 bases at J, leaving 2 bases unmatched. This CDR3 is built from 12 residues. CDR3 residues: CASRGDYYEQYF. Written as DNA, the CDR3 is TGTGCCAGCAGGGGGGACTACTACGAGCAGTACTTC.

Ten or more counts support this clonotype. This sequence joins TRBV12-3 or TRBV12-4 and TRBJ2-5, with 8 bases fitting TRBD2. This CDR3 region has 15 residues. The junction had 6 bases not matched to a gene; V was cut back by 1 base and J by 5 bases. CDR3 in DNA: TGTGCCAGCAGTTTAGTGGGCGCGGGAGGTGAGACCCAGTACTTC. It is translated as CASSLVGAGGETQYF.

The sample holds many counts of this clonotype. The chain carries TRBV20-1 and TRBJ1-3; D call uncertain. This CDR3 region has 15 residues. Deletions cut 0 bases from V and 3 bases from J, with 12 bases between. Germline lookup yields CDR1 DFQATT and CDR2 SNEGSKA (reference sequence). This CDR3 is CSARDGRGYGNTIYF. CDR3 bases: TGCAGTGCTAGAGATGGCCGGGGATATGGAAACACCATATATTTT.

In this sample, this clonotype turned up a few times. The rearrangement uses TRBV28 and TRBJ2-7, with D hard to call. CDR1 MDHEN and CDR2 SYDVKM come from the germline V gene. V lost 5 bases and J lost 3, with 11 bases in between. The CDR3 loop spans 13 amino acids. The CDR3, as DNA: TGTGCCAGCAGTATTATGGGGAACTACGAGCAGTACTTC. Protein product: CASSIMGNYEQYF.

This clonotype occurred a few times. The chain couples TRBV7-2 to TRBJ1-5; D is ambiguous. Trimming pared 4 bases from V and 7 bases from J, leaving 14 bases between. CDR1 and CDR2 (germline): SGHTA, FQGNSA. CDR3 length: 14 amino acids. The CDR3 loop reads CASSYRQGRQPQHF. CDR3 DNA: TGTGCCAGCAGCTACCGACAAGGCCGCCAGCCCCAGCATTTT.

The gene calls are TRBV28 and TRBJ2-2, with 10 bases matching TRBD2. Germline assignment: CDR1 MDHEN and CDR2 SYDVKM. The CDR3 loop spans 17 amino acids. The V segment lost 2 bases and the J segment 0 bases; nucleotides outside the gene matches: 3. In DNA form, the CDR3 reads TGTGCCAGCAGTTTACTCGGGACTAGCGCGAACACCGGGGAGCTGTTTTTT. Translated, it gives CASSLLGTSANTGELFF.

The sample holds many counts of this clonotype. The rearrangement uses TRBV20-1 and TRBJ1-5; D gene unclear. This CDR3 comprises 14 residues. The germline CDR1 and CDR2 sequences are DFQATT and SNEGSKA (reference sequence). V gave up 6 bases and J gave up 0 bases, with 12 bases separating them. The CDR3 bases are TGCAGTGCGCGGGCCGACTATAGCAATCAGCCCCAGCATTTT. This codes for CSARADYSNQPQHF.

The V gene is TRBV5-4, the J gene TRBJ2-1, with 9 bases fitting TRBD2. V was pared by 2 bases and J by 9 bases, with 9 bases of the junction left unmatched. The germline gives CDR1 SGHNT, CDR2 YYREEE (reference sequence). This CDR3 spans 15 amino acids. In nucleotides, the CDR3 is TGTGCCAGCAGCTTCCACGGGGCGGGAGGGGGTGAGCAGTTCTTC. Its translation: CASSFHGAGGGEQFF.

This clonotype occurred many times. CDR3 sequence: CASSLATSNTQYF. In nucleotides, the CDR3 is TGTGCCAGCAGCTTAGCGACTAGTAATACGCAGTATTTT. V and J are TRBV7-6 and TRBJ2-3, with D possibly TRBD2 on 6 matching bases. The CDR3 has 13 residues. Trimming left V 0 bases short and J 7 bases short, with 8 bases between. The germline CDR1 and CDR2 sequences are SGHVS and FNYEAQ.

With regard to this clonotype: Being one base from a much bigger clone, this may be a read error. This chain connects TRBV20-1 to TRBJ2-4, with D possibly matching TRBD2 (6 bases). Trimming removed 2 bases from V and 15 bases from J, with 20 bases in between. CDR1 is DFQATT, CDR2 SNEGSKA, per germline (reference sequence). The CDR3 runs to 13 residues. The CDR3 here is CSARSPSRLVGYF. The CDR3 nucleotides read TGCAGTGCTAGATCTCCGAGCCGACTAGTGGGGTACTTC.

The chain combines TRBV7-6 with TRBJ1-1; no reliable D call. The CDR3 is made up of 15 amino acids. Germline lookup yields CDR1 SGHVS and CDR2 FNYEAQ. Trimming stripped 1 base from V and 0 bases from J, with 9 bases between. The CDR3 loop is CASSLDARLNTEAFF. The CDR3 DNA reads TGTGCCAGCAGCTTAGACGCAAGGTTGAACACTGAAGCTTTCTTT.

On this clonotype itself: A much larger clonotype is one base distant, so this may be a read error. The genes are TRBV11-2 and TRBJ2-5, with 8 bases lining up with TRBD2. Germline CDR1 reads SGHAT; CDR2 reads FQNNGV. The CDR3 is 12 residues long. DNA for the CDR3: TGTGCCGGCAGCGGGAGAGTGGAGACCCAGTACTTC. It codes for CAGSGRVETQYF.

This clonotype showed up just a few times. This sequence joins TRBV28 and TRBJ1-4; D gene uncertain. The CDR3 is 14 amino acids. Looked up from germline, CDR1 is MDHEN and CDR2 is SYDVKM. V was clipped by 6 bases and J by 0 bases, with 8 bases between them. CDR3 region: CASSPGPTNEKLFF. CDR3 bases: TGTGCCAGCAGCCCGGGCCCAACTAATGAAAAACTGTTTTTT.

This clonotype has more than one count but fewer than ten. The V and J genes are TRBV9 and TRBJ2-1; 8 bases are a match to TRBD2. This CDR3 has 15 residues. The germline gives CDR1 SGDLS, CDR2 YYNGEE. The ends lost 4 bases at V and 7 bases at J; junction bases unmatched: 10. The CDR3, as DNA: TGTGCCAGCAGCCCCCCGGGCGGGAGGCTAAATGAGCAGTTCTTC. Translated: CASSPPGGRLNEQFF.

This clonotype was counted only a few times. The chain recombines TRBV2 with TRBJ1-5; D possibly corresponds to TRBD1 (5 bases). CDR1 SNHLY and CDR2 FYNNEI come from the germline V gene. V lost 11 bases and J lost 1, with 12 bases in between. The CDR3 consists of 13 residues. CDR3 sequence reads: CASSWDSNQPQHF. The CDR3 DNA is TGTGCCTCCTCTTGGGACAGCAATCAGCCCCAGCATTTT. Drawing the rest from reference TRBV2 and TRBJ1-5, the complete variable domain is EPEVTQTPSHQVTQMGQEVILRCVPISNHLYFYWYRQILGQKVEFLVSFYNNEISEKSEIFDDQFSVERPDGSNFTLKIRSTKLEDSAMYFCASSWDSNQPQHFGDGTRLSIL.

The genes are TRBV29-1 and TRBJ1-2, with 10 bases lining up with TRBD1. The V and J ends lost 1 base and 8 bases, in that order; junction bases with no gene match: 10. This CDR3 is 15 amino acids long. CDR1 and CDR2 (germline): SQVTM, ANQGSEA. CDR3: CSVEVFEGTGDGYTF. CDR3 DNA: TGCAGCGTTGAAGTTTTTGAGGGGACAGGGGACGGCTACACCTTC.

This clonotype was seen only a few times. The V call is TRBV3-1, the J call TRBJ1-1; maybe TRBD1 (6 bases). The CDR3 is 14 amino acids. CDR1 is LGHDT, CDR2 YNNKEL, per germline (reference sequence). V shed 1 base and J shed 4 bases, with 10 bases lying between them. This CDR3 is CASSQGRGGTEAFF. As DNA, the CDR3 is TGTGCCAGCAGCCAAGGTCGAGGGGGCACTGAAGCTTTCTTT.

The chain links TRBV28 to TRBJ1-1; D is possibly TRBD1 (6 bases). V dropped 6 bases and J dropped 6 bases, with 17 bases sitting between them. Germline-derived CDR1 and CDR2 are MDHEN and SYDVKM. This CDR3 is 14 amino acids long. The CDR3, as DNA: TGTGCCAGCAGGGACAGTCTCGGAATCGCTGAAGCTTTCTTT. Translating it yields CASRDSLGIAEAFF.

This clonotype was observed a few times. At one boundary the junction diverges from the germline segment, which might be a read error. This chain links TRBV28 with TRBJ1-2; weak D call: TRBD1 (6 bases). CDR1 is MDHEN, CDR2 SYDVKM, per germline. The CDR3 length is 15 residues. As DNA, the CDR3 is TGTGCCAGCAGTTCCATAGACAGGCCCTTCTATGACTACACCTTC. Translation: CASSSIDRPFYDYTF.

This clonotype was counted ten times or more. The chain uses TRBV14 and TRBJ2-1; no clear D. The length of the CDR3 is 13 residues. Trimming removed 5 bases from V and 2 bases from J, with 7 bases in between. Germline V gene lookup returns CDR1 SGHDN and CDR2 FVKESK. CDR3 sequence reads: CASSGATYNEQFF. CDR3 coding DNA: TGTGCCAGCAGCGGAGCGACCTACAATGAGCAGTTCTTC. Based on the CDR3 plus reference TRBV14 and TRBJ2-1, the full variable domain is EAGVTQFPSHSVIEKGQTVTLRCDPISGHDNLYWYRRVMGKEIKFLLHFVKESKQDESGMPNNRFLAERTGGTYSTLKVQPAELEDSGVYFCASSGATYNEQFFGPGTRLTVL.

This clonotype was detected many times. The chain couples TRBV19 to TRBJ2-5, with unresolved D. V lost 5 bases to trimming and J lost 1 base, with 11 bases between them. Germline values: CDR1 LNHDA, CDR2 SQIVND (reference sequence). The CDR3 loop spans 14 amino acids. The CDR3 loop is CASSADFFQETQYF. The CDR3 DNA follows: TGTGCCAGTAGTGCCGACTTTTTCCAAGAGACCCAGTACTTC.

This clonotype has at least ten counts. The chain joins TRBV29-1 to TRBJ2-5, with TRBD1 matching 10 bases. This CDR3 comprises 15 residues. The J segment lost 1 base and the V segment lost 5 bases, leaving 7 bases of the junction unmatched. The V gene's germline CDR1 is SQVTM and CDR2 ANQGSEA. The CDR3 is CSVKPRQGAQETQYF. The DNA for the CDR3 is TGCAGCGTTAAACCCCGACAGGGGGCCCAAGAGACCCAGTACTTC.

CDR3 DNA sequence: TGCGCCAGCAGCTTGGCAGGGGGCAGCGGTGACACTGAAGCTTTCTTT. Protein sequence: CASSLAGGSGDTEAFF. This sequence joins TRBV5-1 and TRBJ1-1, with 8 nucleotides matching TRBD1. Germline CDR1 reads SGHRS; CDR2 reads YFSETQ. This CDR3 contains 16 residues. Germline trimming cut 0 bases from V and 3 bases from J; bases unmatched to any gene: 7.

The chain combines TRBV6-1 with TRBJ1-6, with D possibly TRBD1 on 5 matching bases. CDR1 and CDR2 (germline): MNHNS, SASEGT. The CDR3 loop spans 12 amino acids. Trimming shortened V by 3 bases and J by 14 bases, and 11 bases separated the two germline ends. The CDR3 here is CASSEGLRALHF. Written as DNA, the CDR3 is TGTGCCAGCAGTGAGGGGCTTCGGGCCCTCCACTTT.

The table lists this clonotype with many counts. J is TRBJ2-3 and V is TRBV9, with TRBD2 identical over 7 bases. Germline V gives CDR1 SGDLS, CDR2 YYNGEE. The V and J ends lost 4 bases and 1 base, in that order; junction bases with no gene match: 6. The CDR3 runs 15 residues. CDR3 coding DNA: TGTGCCAGCAGCCCCAGCGGGACGGGCACAGATACGCAGTATTTT. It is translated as CASSPSGTGTDTQYF.

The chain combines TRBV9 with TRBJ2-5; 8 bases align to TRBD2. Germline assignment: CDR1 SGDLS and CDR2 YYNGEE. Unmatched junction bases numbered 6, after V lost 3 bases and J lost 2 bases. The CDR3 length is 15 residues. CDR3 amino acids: CASSGRLAFQETQYF. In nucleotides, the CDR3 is TGTGCCAGCAGCGGGAGACTAGCGTTTCAAGAGACCCAGTACTTC.

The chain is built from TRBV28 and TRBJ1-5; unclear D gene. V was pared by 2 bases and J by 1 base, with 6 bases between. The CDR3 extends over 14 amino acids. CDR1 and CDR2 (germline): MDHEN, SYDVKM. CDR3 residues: CASSLPDSNQPQHF. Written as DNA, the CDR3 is TGTGCCAGCAGTTTACCGGACAGCAATCAGCCCCAGCATTTT.

In nucleotides, the CDR3 is TGTGCCAGCAGCCCCCCTGAAAGCGAGCAGTACTTC. Amino acid sequence: CASSPPESEQYF. The rearrangement links TRBV13 to TRBJ2-7; D gene unclear. The CDR3 consists of 12 residues. V shed 5 bases and J shed 6 bases, with 11 bases lying between them. From germline, CDR1 is PRHDT and CDR2 FYEKMQ (reference sequence).

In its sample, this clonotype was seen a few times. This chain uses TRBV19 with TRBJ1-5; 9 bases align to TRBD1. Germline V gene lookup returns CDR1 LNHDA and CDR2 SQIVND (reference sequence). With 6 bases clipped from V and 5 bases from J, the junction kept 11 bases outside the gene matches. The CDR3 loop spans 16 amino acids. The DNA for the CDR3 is TGTGCCAGTAGGGACTCGGGACAGGGAGGCCATCAGCCCCAGCATTTT. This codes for CASRDSGQGGHQPQHF.